A single sample gave rise to the 24 T cell receptor beta chains below, sequenced in a study of shared clonotypes between healthy human individuals. The protocol was immunoSEQ multiplex PCR, while the TCRdb copy is restricted to in-frame clones and leaves out a portion. The repertoire holds 650,000 to 800,000 clones, with 55% to 75% as singletons. The sample taken for sequencing was memory CD4+ T cells sorted from blood. The subset was: CD45RA-negative fraction. These receptors all stem from a woman aged 25 to 39 in good health.

In its sample, this clone was seen a few times. The CDR3 is CASSRIGTGELFF. The CDR3, as DNA: TGTGCCAGCAGCCGCATCGGCACCGGGGAGCTGTTTTTT. The chain has TRBV9 and TRBJ2-2; unclear D gene. This CDR3 region has 13 residues. CDR1 is SGDLS and CDR2 is YYNGEE in the germline V gene. Trimming cost V 4 bases and J 4 bases, with 8 bases left between them.

V usage is TRBV5-1 and J usage is TRBJ2-7, with D maybe TRBD2 (5 bases). Trimming removed 5 bases at V and 9 bases at J, with 15 bases between. Germline values: CDR1 SGHRS, CDR2 YFSETQ. The CDR3 loop spans 12 amino acids. The CDR3 DNA follows: TGCGCCAGCAGTTTACCAGCGGAGTGGCAGTACTTC. It specifies CASSLPAEWQYF.

This clone has more than one count but fewer than ten. The chain carries TRBV5-3 and TRBJ2-7; 13 bases agree with TRBD2. TRBV5-3 falls under the ORF class, with uncertain function. J lost 4 bases, V lost 0 bases, and 1 base had no gene match. The CDR3 length is 15 residues. The CDR3 DNA is TGTGCCAGAAGCTTGGGACTAGCGGGAGGATACGAGCAGTACTTC. Translating it yields CARSLGLAGGYEQYF.

The genes are TRBV7-2 and TRBJ2-1; 7 nucleotides match TRBD2. After removal of 1 base from V and 6 bases from J, the junction contained 12 bases not matched to a gene. The CDR3 is 17 amino acids. CDR1 SGHTA and CDR2 FQGNSA come from the germline V gene. This CDR3 reads CASSLVSFETSLNEQFF. DNA for the CDR3: TGTGCCAGCAGCTTAGTCTCCTTCGAGACTAGCCTCAATGAGCAGTTCTTC.

J is TRBJ2-3 and V is TRBV9; tentatively, D is TRBD2 (6 bases). Trimming left V 0 bases short and J 1 base short, with 12 bases between. CDR1 is SGDLS, CDR2 YYNGEE, per germline. CDR3 length equals 16 residues. CDR3: CASSVGPPGGTDTQYF. DNA for the CDR3: TGTGCCAGCAGCGTAGGGCCACCGGGGGGCACAGATACGCAGTATTTT.

CDR3 sequence: CASSPTGIRANTEAFF. Written as DNA, the CDR3 is TGTGCCAGCAGCCCCACGGGGATCAGAGCGAACACTGAAGCTTTCTTT. This chain joins TRBV11-2 and TRBJ1-1, with D unclear. The V and J ends lost 5 bases and 1 base respectively, with 17 bases between them. Per germline, CDR1 SGHAT and CDR2 FQNNGV. The CDR3 is 16 residues long.

V gene TRBV19 combines with J gene TRBJ2-2, with 12 bases identical to TRBD2. CDR3 length: 14 residues. Germline CDR1 reads LNHDA; CDR2 reads SQIVND (reference sequence). V shed 10 bases, J shed 1 base, and the junction held 1 base outside the gene matches. This CDR3 reads CATSGRGNTGELFF. CDR3 nucleotide sequence: TGTGCCACTAGCGGGAGGGGGAACACCGGGGAGCTGTTTTTT. Full variable domain (rest looked up from reference TRBV19 and TRBJ2-2): DGGITQSPKYLFRKEGQNVTLSCEQNLNHDAMYWYRQDPGQGLRLIYYSQIVNDFQKGDIAEGYSVSREKKESFPLTVTSAQKNPTAFYLCATSGRGNTGELFFGEGSRLTVL.

The rearrangement links TRBV29-1 to TRBJ2-4; the match to TRBD1 covers 8 bases. The CDR3 consists of 14 residues. The trim removed 3 bases at V and 6 bases at J, leaving 7 bases unmatched. From germline, CDR1 is SQVTM and CDR2 ANQGSEA. CDR3 sequence (DNA): TGCAGCGTTGATCGGGTGGGGACAGGAAACATTCAGTACTTC. This translates into CSVDRVGTGNIQYF.

The table lists this clone with a count of one. V is TRBV5-1 and J is TRBJ2-7; D unresolved. Trimming took 4 bases from V and 5 from J, leaving 16 bases between them. The CDR3 loop spans 14 amino acids. Germline V gene data show CDR1 as SGHRS and CDR2 as YFSETQ. The CDR3 spells CASSPRLFLDEQYF. As DNA, the CDR3 is TGCGCCAGCAGCCCCCGGCTATTTTTGGACGAGCAGTACTTC.

CDR3 DNA sequence: TGTGCCAGCCAAGGACTAGCGGGGGGGGCTAGCGGGACCCAGTACTTC. Residues: CASQGLAGGASGTQYF. This chain joins TRBV6-6 and TRBJ2-5; 15 bases line up with TRBD2. Germline CDR1 is MNHNY and CDR2 is SVGAGI (reference sequence). Unmatched junction bases numbered 11, after V lost 8 bases and J lost 7 bases. CDR3 length: 16 residues.

The genes are TRBV18 and TRBJ1-4; D perhaps matches TRBD1 (5 bases). CDR1 is KGHSH, CDR2 LQKENI, per germline. The CDR3 runs to 15 residues. V was clipped by 6 bases and J by 7 bases, with 18 bases between them. CDR3 coding DNA: TGTGCCAGCTCGCACCCCGCGGGGCGGGCTGAAAAACTGTTTTTT. This codes for CASSHPAGRAEKLFF.

The CDR3 sequence: CASSAVSGVNQPQHF. CDR3 in DNA: TGTGCCAGCAGCGCTGTATCAGGAGTTAATCAGCCCCAGCATTTT. The rearrangement links TRBV9 to TRBJ1-5; D is unresolved. Germline V gene lookup returns CDR1 SGDLS and CDR2 YYNGEE. This CDR3 comprises 15 residues. V lost 3 bases to trimming and J lost 4 bases, with 14 bases between them.

The chain recombines TRBV11-2 with TRBJ2-5; TRBD2 matches at 9 bases. V lost 5 bases and J lost 3; bases outside the gene matches: 7. CDR1 and CDR2 (germline): SGHAT, FQNNGV. The length of the CDR3 is 15 residues. CDR3 coding DNA: TGTGCCAGCAGCCCAGGGGCGGGAGGGGAAGAGACCCAGTACTTC. It encodes CASSPGAGGEETQYF.

This chain uses TRBV7-9 with TRBJ2-5, with D perhaps matching TRBD1 (5 bases). This CDR3 has 14 amino acids. V was trimmed by 7 bases and J by 1 base, leaving 13 bases between them. Germline CDR1 reads SEHNR; CDR2 reads FQNEAQ (reference sequence). The CDR3 spells CASTETGVQETQYF. For the CDR3, the DNA is TGTGCCAGCACAGAAACAGGAGTCCAAGAGACCCAGTACTTC.

The V call is TRBV7-6, the J call TRBJ2-1; a weak D match, TRBD2 (6 bases). V was cut by 5 bases and J by 2 bases, with 10 bases left in between. Germline V gene sequence: CDR1 SGHVS, CDR2 FNYEAQ. The CDR3 has 14 residues. CDR3 region: CASSPGETYNEQFF. CDR3 in DNA: TGTGCCAGCAGCCCGGGAGAGACCTACAATGAGCAGTTCTTC.

This clone turned up a few times. The chain joins TRBV13 to TRBJ2-3; 7 bases fit TRBD1. V shed 3 bases, J shed 3 bases, and the junction held 3 bases outside the gene matches. The CDR3 runs 14 residues. Germline values: CDR1 PRHDT, CDR2 FYEKMQ (reference sequence). The CDR3 DNA sequence: TGTGCCAGCAGCTTGGGACAGCCGACAGATACGCAGTATTTT. Translated, it gives CASSLGQPTDTQYF.

This clone was counted between two and nine times. V is TRBV20-1 and J is TRBJ2-1; TRBD2 agrees at 9 bases. Germline-derived CDR1 and CDR2 are DFQATT and SNEGSKA (reference sequence). The CDR3 totals 11 residues. J was trimmed by 9 bases and V by 7 bases; bases with no gene match: 4. The CDR3 protein is CSVAGVVEQFF. CDR3 coding DNA: TGCAGTGTAGCGGGAGTGGTTGAGCAGTTCTTC.

This clone has only one observation. This chain's CDR3 is CASRPHTGTDTQYF. In DNA, the CDR3 is TGTGCCAGCAGGCCACATACGGGAACAGATACGCAGTATTTT. The rearrangement joins TRBV25-1 to TRBJ2-3, with a weak D call TRBD2 (5 bases). With 6 bases removed from V and 3 bases from J, the gap between germline ends came to 13 bases. The germline V gene encodes CDR1 MGHDK and CDR2 SYGVNS. This CDR3 has 14 amino acids.

This sequence joins TRBV6-5 and TRBJ1-5, with D hard to call. The CDR3 consists of 14 residues. Germline V CDR1 and CDR2: MNHEY, SVGAGI. Trimming removed 0 bases from V and 4 bases from J, with 7 bases in between. In DNA, the CDR3 is TGTGCCAGCAGTTACTCGGCAGAGAATCAGCCCCAGCATTTT. Its translation is CASSYSAENQPQHF.

This clone has a handful of counts. The CDR3 region is CASSKDRGNTEAFF. The CDR3 DNA reads TGTGCCAGCAGTAAAGACAGGGGGAATACTGAAGCTTTCTTT. This rearrangement joins TRBV27 to TRBJ1-1, with 9 positions matching TRBD1. Germline V lookup: CDR1 MNHEY, CDR2 SMNVEV (reference sequence). The CDR3 consists of 14 residues. Trimming at V came to 5 bases and at J to 5 bases, leaving 6 bases not matched to a gene.

This clone was counted only a few times. J is TRBJ1-5 and V is TRBV7-8; 8 bases line up with TRBD1. Per the germline V gene, CDR1 is SGHVS and CDR2 is FQNEAQ. The V and J ends lost 4 bases and 6 bases, in that order; junction bases with no gene match: 2. The CDR3 contains 13 residues. CDR3 residues: CASSWTGSQPQHF. In nucleotides, the CDR3 is TGTGCCAGCAGCTGGACAGGGTCTCAGCCCCAGCATTTT.

The chain combines TRBV2 with TRBJ2-2; 7 bases agree with TRBD1. The CDR3 contains 14 residues. V was pared by 8 bases and J by 3 bases, with 6 bases of the junction left unmatched. Germline V lookup: CDR1 SNHLY, CDR2 FYNNEI. For the CDR3, the DNA is TGTGCCAGCCGAGGGGGCACCGACACCGGGGAGCTGTTTTTT. This codes for CASRGGTDTGELFF. Combining the CDR3 with reference TRBV2 and TRBJ2-2 gives the whole variable domain EPEVTQTPSHQVTQMGQEVILRCVPISNHLYFYWYRQILGQKVEFLVSFYNNEISEKSEIFDDQFSVERPDGSNFTLKIRSTKLEDSAMYFCASRGGTDTGELFFGEGSRLTVL.

V is TRBV30 and J is TRBJ1-5, with D perhaps TRBD1 (5 bases). Germline loops: CDR1 GTSNPN, CDR2 SVGIG (reference sequence). This CDR3 has 14 residues. Trimming pared 2 bases from V and 5 bases from J, leaving 13 bases between. The CDR3 DNA is TGTGCCTGGAGTCTCCAGGGCCAGGATCAGCCCCAGCATTTT. Protein product: CAWSLQGQDQPQHF.

The CDR3 sequence is CASSLGLAGGPWETQYF. Here the CDR3 DNA reads TGTGCCAGCAGCTTAGGGCTAGCGGGAGGTCCTTGGGAGACCCAGTACTTC. The chain uses TRBV7-2 and TRBJ2-5; 11 nucleotides agree with TRBD2. Losses at the gene ends were 1 base for V and 5 bases for J; bases not matched to a gene: 9. The CDR3 has 17 residues. Per germline, CDR1 SGHTA and CDR2 FQGNSA.